Listed below are T cell receptor beta chains from one sample, sequenced in a study of T-cell memory formation after mild COVID-19. TCRdb passed the 5' RACE reads through MiXCR, listing each CDR3 protein once. The repertoire holds 400,000 to 500,000 distinct CDR3 sequences, with 24% as singletons. Source material: PBMCs or a T cell subset sorted from them (not recorded which). Receptors were obtained from an adult woman who had mild COVID-19 (a few samples of this study predate the infection). Cell type and time point are not known. The CDR3 runs from the conserved cysteine through the conserved F or W. The D gene is left open where the match is weak. For some rows the clone size is stated as once, few or many, or as a class when expanded; others skip it.

cdr3_aa cdr3_nt v_call clone_size j_call d_call
CASRSRGSNQPQHF TGTGCCAGCAGAAGCCGGGGGAGCAATCAGCCCCAGCATTTT TRBV6-2/TRBV6-3 once TRBJ1-5 -
CSARRRTGTNTEAFF TGCAGTGCTAGGAGAAGGACAGGTACGAACACTGAAGCTTTCTTT TRBV20-1 - TRBJ1-1 TRBD1
CAIRTSGSVDTQYF TGTGCCATCCGGACTAGCGGGAGTGTCGATACGCAGTATTTT TRBV10-3 few TRBJ2-3 TRBD2
CASSLRGSSYNEQFF TGTGCCAGCAGCCTTCGGGGGAGCTCCTACAATGAGCAGTTCTTC TRBV12-3/TRBV12-4 many TRBJ2-1 -
CASSATGDQPQHF TGTGCCAGCAGCGCCACAGGGGATCAGCCCCAGCATTTT TRBV11-2 few TRBJ1-5 TRBD1
CASSPPVRGRYGDEQFF TGTGCCAGCAGCCCCCCGGTGCGGGGGAGATACGGGGATGAGCAGTTCTTC TRBV7-9 few TRBJ2-1 TRBD2
CASSFFGGNSPLHF TGTGCCAGCAGTTTCTTTGGGGGGAACTCACCCCTCCACTTT TRBV12-3/TRBV12-4 - TRBJ1-6 -
CASSRQPGGTEQFF TGTGCCAGCAGCCGACAACCGGGGGGCACTGAGCAGTTCTTC TRBV14 - TRBJ2-1 -
CASSQNLGANTEAFF TGCGCCAGCAGCCAAAATCTGGGAGCGAACACTGAAGCTTTCTTT TRBV4-1 - TRBJ1-1 -
CASQTPWDTQYF TGTGCCAGCCAAACCCCTTGGGATACGCAGTATTTT TRBV12-3/TRBV12-4 few TRBJ2-3 -
CASSLRGPDNSPLHF TGTGCCAGCAGCTTACGGGGGCCAGATAATTCACCCCTCCACTTT TRBV11-2 - TRBJ1-6 -
CASIPGEVNQPQHF TGTGCCAGCATCCCAGGTGAGGTCAATCAGCCCCAGCATTTT TRBV6-1 - TRBJ1-5 -
CASSVLGTAPHNEQFF TGTGCCAGCAGTGTCCTGGGGACGGCCCCTCACAATGAGCAGTTCTTC TRBV6-4 - TRBJ2-1 -
CASSRTSGPNTGELFF TGTGCCAGCAGCAGAACTAGCGGGCCGAACACCGGGGAGCTGTTTTTT TRBV5-4 many TRBJ2-2 TRBD2
CASSPTGVPAFF TGTGCCAGCAGTCCGACAGGGGTCCCAGCTTTCTTT TRBV27 - TRBJ1-1 TRBD1
CASSSPGTSGNTIYF TGCGCCAGCAGCTCCCCAGGGACCTCTGGAAACACCATATATTTT TRBV5-1 - TRBJ1-3 -
CASSVILAGARREQFF TGTGCCAGTAGTGTAATACTAGCGGGGGCCCGCCGTGAGCAGTTCTTC TRBV19 - TRBJ2-1 TRBD2
CASSLVTAQGAEAFF TGTGCCAGCAGCTTGGTGACAGCTCAGGGGGCTGAAGCTTTCTTT TRBV5-4 - TRBJ1-1 TRBD1
CASSLSAGSLPYEQYF TGTGCCAGCAGCTTATCGGCAGGGTCGCTCCCCTACGAGCAGTACTTC TRBV7-6 few TRBJ2-7 -
CASSSDLGRINSPLHF TGCGCCAGCAGCTCGGACCTCGGACGGATTAATTCACCCCTCCACTTT TRBV5-1 - TRBJ1-6 -
CAISDTGETYEQYF TGTGCCATCAGTGACACAGGGGAGACCTACGAGCAGTACTTC TRBV10-3 - TRBJ2-7 TRBD1
CASIGLESFYTQYF TGTGCCAGCATTGGACTAGAATCTTTTTATACGCAGTATTTT TRBV6-2/TRBV6-3 many TRBJ2-3 TRBD2
CASSLELVGQETQYF TGCGCCAGCAGCTTGGAACTCGTGGGCCAAGAGACCCAGTACTTC TRBV5-1 - TRBJ2-5 -
CASSLTLAQPYEQYF TGTGCCAGCAGTTTGACTCTCGCACAACCCTACGAGCAGTACTTC TRBV6-5 few TRBJ2-7 -
CASSRDSTYEQYF TGTGCCAGCTCCCGGGACTCGACCTACGAGCAGTACTTC TRBV6-1 many TRBJ2-7 -
CASSSDRGGYNEQFF TGTGCCAGCAGCTCTGACAGGGGAGGATACAATGAGCAGTTCTTC TRBV7-3 - TRBJ2-1 TRBD1
CASRFRVSSYNEQFF TGTGCCAGCAGGTTCCGGGTAAGCTCCTACAATGAGCAGTTCTTC TRBV6-2/TRBV6-3 - TRBJ2-1 -
CASSLGNPETQYF TGTGCCAGCAGCTTAGGCAATCCGGAGACCCAGTACTTC TRBV7-7 many TRBJ2-5 -
CASSLASALAGVRDTQYF TGTGCCAGCAGCTTAGCGTCCGCTCTAGCGGGAGTACGAGATACGCAGTATTTT TRBV7-9 few TRBJ2-3 TRBD2
CASSVRQSLDTEAFF TGTGCCAGCAGCGTAAGACAGTCTCTTGACACTGAAGCTTTCTTT TRBV7-8 - TRBJ1-1 -
CASADEDRVYEQYF TGTGCTAGTGCCGACGAGGACAGGGTTTACGAGCAGTACTTC TRBV12-5 few TRBJ2-7 TRBD1
CASSLGGAPGQGAYEQYF TGCGCCAGCAGCTTGGGTGGGGCGCCGGGACAGGGAGCGTACGAGCAGTACTTC TRBV5-1 - TRBJ2-7 TRBD1
CASSQQGASNQPQHF TGTGCCAGCTCTCAACAGGGGGCGAGCAATCAGCCCCAGCATTTT TRBV18 - TRBJ1-5 TRBD1
CASSFDPYSNQPQHF TGTGCCAGCAGTTTCGATCCTTATAGCAATCAGCCCCAGCATTTT TRBV28 - TRBJ1-5 -
CSLETSGRCYNEQFF TGCAGTCTAGAGACTAGCGGCCGATGCTACAATGAGCAGTTCTTC TRBV20-1 - TRBJ2-1 TRBD2
CASSLNEGRYNEQFF TGCGCCAGCAGCTTGAATGAGGGGCGGTACAATGAGCAGTTCTTC TRBV5-1 few TRBJ2-1 -
CASSLNPRGRTDTQYF TGTGCCAGCAGCTTAAACCCTCGGGGGAGGACAGATACGCAGTATTTT TRBV7-2 - TRBJ2-3 -
CASSRRGTDTQYF TGCGCCAGCAGCCGACGCGGGACAGATACGCAGTATTTT TRBV5-1 few TRBJ2-3 -
CASSFILAGELFF TGTGCCAGCAGCTTCATATTAGCCGGGGAGCTGTTTTTT TRBV7-3 - TRBJ2-2 -
CSAPDPDRNYEQYF TGCAGTGCCCCAGACCCGGACAGAAATTACGAGCAGTACTTC TRBV20-1 few TRBJ2-7 -
CASSLSSGGLSSYNEQFF TGCGCCAGCAGCTTGAGTAGCGGGGGCCTCAGCTCCTACAATGAGCAGTTCTTC TRBV5-1 - TRBJ2-1 TRBD2
CASSWTSGYSYEQYF TGTGCCAGCAGTTGGACTAGCGGATACTCCTACGAGCAGTACTTC TRBV6-6 few TRBJ2-7 TRBD2
CASKDRGLTNEQFF TGTGCCAGCAAGGACAGGGGACTTACTAATGAGCAGTTCTTC TRBV7-2 - TRBJ2-1 TRBD1
CASSQRQTGNEQFF TGTGCCAGCAGCCAAAGACAGACGGGGAATGAGCAGTTCTTC TRBV2 few TRBJ2-1 -
CASSADGLSEQFF TGTGCCAGCAGCGCCGATGGGCTTTCTGAGCAGTTCTTC TRBV7-9 once TRBJ2-1 -
CASSLYASGSNNEQFF TGTGCCAGCAGCTTGTACGCTAGCGGGAGCAACAATGAGCAGTTCTTC TRBV7-9 - TRBJ2-1 TRBD2
CASSVGETGRADTQYF TGTGCCAGCAGCGTAGGAGAAACAGGGCGAGCAGATACGCAGTATTTT TRBV9 few TRBJ2-3 -
CASSLGVGAGELFF TGCGCCAGCAGTTTAGGGGTAGGGGCCGGGGAGCTGTTTTTT TRBV5-1 few TRBJ2-2 -
CSASLAGTASTGNTIYF TGCAGTGCTAGTCTGGCAGGGACAGCAAGTACTGGAAACACCATATATTTT TRBV20-1 - TRBJ1-3 TRBD1
CSAQTPRGTDTQYF TGCAGTGCTCAAACCCCTAGGGGCACAGATACGCAGTATTTT TRBV20-1 once TRBJ2-3 -
CSASRSRGGNQPQHF TGCAGTGCTTCCCGATCGCGGGGTGGCAATCAGCCCCAGCATTTT TRBV20-1 - TRBJ1-5 -
CASSLRISGQPSYEQYF TGTGCCAGCAGTTTAAGGATCTCGGGACAGCCTTCCTACGAGCAGTACTTC TRBV12-3/TRBV12-4 few TRBJ2-7 TRBD1
CASSKGQGDTEAFF TGCGCCAGCAGCAAGGGACAGGGGGACACTGAAGCTTTCTTT TRBV4-3 - TRBJ1-1 TRBD1
CASSQGQDSYGYTF TGCGCCAGCAGCCAAGGGCAGGACAGCTATGGCTACACCTTC TRBV4-3 - TRBJ1-2 -
CASSFVAGGLFF TGTGCCAGCAGTTTCGTAGCGGGAGGGCTGTTTTTT TRBV12-3/TRBV12-4 few TRBJ2-2 TRBD2
CASSYYGRGNTEAFF TGTGCCAGCAGCTACTATGGAAGGGGGAACACTGAAGCTTTCTTT TRBV5-5 many TRBJ1-1 -
CASSVEGNSNQPQHF TGTGCCAGCAGCGTAGAGGGCAATAGCAATCAGCCCCAGCATTTT TRBV9 - TRBJ1-5 -